The entry below gives a single TCR beta chain sequence along with its context. Its antigen has not been determined. The CDR1 and CDR2 encoded by the germline V gene are MGHDK and SYGVNS. The CDR3 starts with the cysteine, ends with the phenylalanine, and has 17 residues. The protein alone is recorded here. The data were obtained in a study of T cells expressing NK-cell markers (dated by TCRdb to 2020 to 2022). A note on the overall study: TCR beta-chain repertoires were profiled in sorted CD3+CD56+NKG2C+, CD3+CD56+NKG2C- and CD3+CD56-NKG2C+ T-cell subsets from roughly eight donors. All eight donors whose samples were sequenced were randomly selected healthy volunteers, three of them men and five women. Among the eight sequenced donors, seven were HCMV-seropositive and one was HCMV-seronegative. Libraries were sequenced as 2 x 150 bp reads on Illumina HiSeq 2000/2500, MiSeq or NextSeq. General study outcomes and caveats: In 6 or 7 donors, the dominant CD3+CD56+NKG2C+ clonotypes ranked among the top 10 CD8+ clonotypes, making up 1.0-7.0% of CD8+ T cells. Those dominant clonotypes were again the most abundant among CD3+CD56-NKG2C+ cells in a handful of donors, at about 25-60.1%. It remained unclear whether the expanded NKG2C-expressing T cell clones were specific for HCMV antigens.

TCRdb records Illumina HiSeq 2000 as the sequencer. TCR beta cDNA libraries were made by 5'RACE template switching that added a universal primer site and unique molecular identifiers. cDNA synthesis was primed from the TCR beta constant segment, followed by two successive PCR amplification steps. As for the authors' bioinformatics: MIGEC handled demultiplexing of the reads and grouping by UMI, while MiTCR was used to assemble and quantify clonotypes. To remove erroneous sequences, TCR cDNA sequences were retained only when supported by two or more reads. The tcR package was used for downstream repertoire analysis, and clonotypes were matched between fractions using CDR3 nucleotide sequence together with V segment. VDJmatch was used to annotate antigen specificity against VDJdb, with one amino acid substitution in CDR3 permitted. Following reprocessing of the reads by TCRdb, the data hold one row per CDR3 protein sequence and no DNA is available. The authors' filters were not applied to this entry. The sample table records some 110,000 distinct CDR3 sequences. Around 18% of the sample is taken by the ten largest.

HCMV serostatus was determined by detecting HCMV-specific IgG in serum with a commercial ELISA kit. Ficoll density gradient centrifugation was used to isolate peripheral blood mononuclear cells from blood. Material for sequencing was blood T cells: a sorted CD56 or NKG2C T cell subset, CD4+ or CD8+ T cells, or bulk PBMC T cells (not recorded which). This TCR came from a woman between 18 and 75 years old in good health. The rearrangement joined TRBV25-1 to TRBJ2-7; TCRdb's D call, TRBD2, is unchecked because there is no DNA. The CDR3 region reads CASSKEYLAESSYEQYF.